This T cell receptor beta chain stems from a study of cytomegalovirus exposure and HLA in healthy donors. Remarks on this clone: Its specificity is unknown.

General study results and limits: In terms of immune exposure information, only CMV serostatus was available. Common viral pathogens seemed, in a later analysis, to connect with several of the most significant clusters. The classifier reportedly diagnosed cytomegalovirus status with high specificity and sensitivity. TCR beta chain V- and J-gene trimming was linked, in a later analysis, to a missense variant in DCLRE1C.

Use of 60 Vbeta and 13 Jbeta primers characterized the PCR. The data were produced by immunoSEQ multiplex PCR, yet TCRdb's version contains in-frame clones alone and is incomplete. The data show some 120,000 clones, about 8.6% seen once. CDR3 length equals 14 residues. Per germline, CDR1 SGHRS and CDR2 YFSETQ. V lost 2 bases and J 1 base, leaving 9 bases between the germline ends. The source of this sequence is a woman aged 40 to 49 in good health and CMV-seropositive. This chain links TRBV5-1 with TRBJ2-5; D may be TRBD2 (5 bases). Sequenced: PBMCs. CDR3 residues: CASSLSGGQETQYF. For the CDR3, the DNA is TGCGCCAGCAGCTTAAGCGGCGGCCAAGAGACCCAGTACTTC.